This T cell receptor (beta chain) emerged from a study of cytomegalovirus exposure and HLA in healthy donors listed by TCRdb under 2017. Concerning the study at large: According to a later analysis, one platform produced both the 120 validation repertoires and the 720 or so repertoires of the first cohort. The aim of the study was to test whether cataloging public T cell receptors could identify signatures of past pathogen exposure. High-throughput TCR immunosequencing, statistical association of individual TCRs with disease status, and machine learning were combined to predict cytomegalovirus infection status. A separate validation cohort of about 110 different subjects was used in addition to the approximately 670-subject first cohort. Results the study describes overall, beyond this receptor: Three of the identified cytomegalovirus-associated TCR beta chains were confirmed in vitro to be specific for cytomegalovirus antigens. Most TCR sequences were seen in very few donors, while some public TCRs were found in many individuals. In both the original and validation cohorts, the classifier was reported to diagnose cytomegalovirus status with high specificity and sensitivity. The validation cohort had no HLA typing available for a later analysis, so co-occurrence within that cohort was assessed over all 120 or so repertoires. The study gave a list of about 170 TCR beta chains associated with cytomegalovirus. According to the authors, the approach could potentially be generalized to other disease states and immunological phenotypes. A later analysis found that TCRs clustered in the first cohort also tended to co-occur in the roughly 120 validation repertoires, with just under 95% of cluster scores above 0.

Library method: the immunoSEQ multiplex PCR assay. On the study's bioinformatics: A statistical classification framework was developed to diagnose cytomegalovirus status using the catalog of TCR beta chain sequences. Imported from immuneACCESS, the table was reduced by TCRdb to in-frame sequences with V and J called. These copies leave out some clones; in studies compared against another copy, an unresolved V gene accounts for under half, and the cause of the remainder is not known. V, J and clone size were drawn from that table, and D and trimming were deduced from the DNA. The sample yields 78,000 or so clones; about 96% were counted once. The ten largest clones add up to around 1.6% of the sample. To note about this clone: What antigen it recognizes has not been identified. Base qualities were left out, and no much larger clone turns up one base away.

Via the germline V gene, CDR1 is MGHRA and CDR2 YSYEKL. The CDR3, from cysteine to phenylalanine, totals 15 residues. The only DNA kept is the CDR3, 45 bases in frame from the first base. V is cut back by 0 bases and J by 4 bases, with 3 bases in the junction unmatched. The donors belonged to the validation cohort of over a hundred subjects, which was separate from the approximately 700-subject first cohort. Sequenced: PBMCs. This receptor was identified in a man between 18 and 29 years old in good health and CMV-seropositive. The chain employs TRBV4-1 and TRBJ2-1, and TRBD1 aligns with 7 junction nucleotides. In nucleotide form, the sequence is TGCGCCAGCAGCCAAGAACCACAGGGGTACAATGAGCAGTTCTTC. It translates as CASSQEPQGYNEQFF.